Following are 27 T cell receptor beta chains from one sample sequenced in a study of blood T cell repertoires in COVID-19. This table comes from immunoSEQ multiplex PCR, and its TCRdb copy is limited to in-frame clones, with some not included. The table has approximately 220,000 clones, just over 85% seen once. The sample taken for sequencing was PBMCs or T cells enriched from blood (not recorded which). The source of these receptors is a middle-aged woman with acute COVID-19.

With regard to this clone: At one of its ends the junction is not consistent with the germline gene, which may arise from a read error. The V call is TRBV5-4, the J call TRBJ2-2, with D perhaps TRBD2 (6 bases). Germline V gene data show CDR1 as SGHNT and CDR2 as YYREEE (reference sequence). The CDR3 covers 15 residues. The CDR3 DNA sequence: TGTGCCAGCAGCTCCCCAGGGACTTTTCTCCGGGGAGCTGTTTTT. Its translation is CASSSPGTFLRGAVF.

V usage is TRBV9 and J usage is TRBJ1-1; D is perhaps TRBD1 (5 bases). The CDR3 is 14 amino acids. The germline gives CDR1 SGDLS, CDR2 YYNGEE. Deletions cut 3 bases from V and 0 bases from J, with 9 bases between. The CDR3 bases are TGTGCCAGCAGCGCGACAGTCATGAACACTGAAGCTTTCTTT. Protein sequence: CASSATVMNTEAFF.

V gene TRBV9 combines with J gene TRBJ1-6; TRBD1 is a possible D gene (6 bases). CDR1 and CDR2 (germline): SGDLS, YYNGEE. V was shortened by 3 bases and J by 9 bases, with 10 bases between the two germline ends. This CDR3 region has 13 residues. CDR3 bases: TGTGCCAGCAGCGCCCAGGGGCCTTCACCCCTCCACTTT. It is translated as CASSAQGPSPLHF.

CDR3 residues: CASSFRGGGNLVNTDTQYF. The DNA of the CDR3 is TGTGCCAGCAGCTTTCGGGGCGGGGGCAACCTAGTAAACACAGATACGCAGTATTTT. The chain couples TRBV7-6 to TRBJ2-3; D is possibly TRBD2 (7 bases). Germline V lookup: CDR1 SGHVS, CDR2 FNYEAQ. This CDR3 has 19 amino acids. Trimming took off 3 bases at V and 2 bases at J, with 24 bases between the two ends.

In DNA, the CDR3 is TGTGCCAGTAGTATCGGGGGAATTCAGCCCCAGCATTTT. Translating gives CASSIGGIQPQHF. The genes are TRBV19 and TRBJ1-5; weak D call: TRBD1 (5 bases). Germline values: CDR1 LNHDA, CDR2 SQIVND (reference sequence). The germline V and J ends were trimmed by 3 bases and 6 bases, with 9 bases remaining between them. The CDR3 has 13 amino acids. Full variable domain (outside the CDR3, taken from reference TRBV19 and TRBJ1-5): DGGITQSPKYLFRKEGQNVTLSCEQNLNHDAMYWYRQDPGQGLRLIYYSQIVNDFQKGDIAEGYSVSREKKESFPLTVTSAQKNPTAFYLCASSIGGIQPQHFGDGTRLSIL.

The rearrangement uses TRBV12-3 or TRBV12-4 and TRBJ1-1; D gene uncertain. Trimming removed 5 bases from V and 0 bases from J, with 7 bases in between. CDR3 length: 13 residues. CDR3 region: CASSPVVNTEAFF. The DNA of the CDR3 is TGTGCCAGCAGTCCGGTTGTGAACACTGAAGCTTTCTTT.

The rearrangement links TRBV6-5 to TRBJ1-1; a weak D match, TRBD1 (6 bases). The length of the CDR3 is 14 residues. Germline values: CDR1 MNHEY, CDR2 SVGAGI. Trimming took 5 bases from V and 11 from J, leaving 21 bases between them. CDR3 protein: CASSPYRVRGEAFF. In DNA, the CDR3 is TGTGCCAGCAGTCCCTACAGGGTCCGAGGGGAGGCTTTCTTT.

The chain links TRBV19 to TRBJ1-1; 8 nucleotides line up with TRBD1. V dropped 11 bases and J dropped 10; count of bases not matched to a gene: 12. CDR1 and CDR2 (germline): LNHDA, SQIVND (reference sequence). This CDR3 has 12 residues. CDR3 amino acids: CAAGDRTLGAFF. CDR3 coding DNA: TGTGCCGCGGGGGACAGGACTTTGGGAGCTTTCTTT.

The chain couples TRBV6-2 or TRBV6-3 to TRBJ2-7; 14 bases map to TRBD2. With V trimmed by 0 bases and J by 3 bases, 4 bases remained unmatched. CDR1 is MNHEY and CDR2 is SVGEGT in the germline V gene. CDR3 size: 17 residues. The CDR3 DNA reads TGTGCCAGCAGTTACTCGCGGGGACTAGCGGGGGTCTACGAGCAGTACTTC. Protein sequence: CASSYSRGLAGVYEQYF.

This clone appeared once. The chain links TRBV5-1 to TRBJ2-2; a weak D match, TRBD2 (6 bases). Germline values: CDR1 SGHRS, CDR2 YFSETQ. V lost 7 bases and J lost 5, with 12 bases in between. The CDR3 covers 13 residues. The DNA of the CDR3 is TGCGCCAGCGGATCGGGGGAAACCGGGGAGCTGTTTTTT. Translated: CASGSGETGELFF.

The gene calls are TRBV19 and TRBJ2-6, with no clear D. Per germline, CDR1 LNHDA and CDR2 SQIVND (reference sequence). Trimming cost V 7 bases and J 0 bases, with 13 bases left between them. This CDR3 comprises 16 residues. CDR3 DNA sequence: TGTGCCAGTACTACCGCGGATTACTCTGGGGCCAACGTCCTGACTTTC. It specifies CASTTADYSGANVLTF.

The chain uses TRBV24-1 and TRBJ1-5; D remains unclear. V gave up 5 bases and J gave up 8 bases, with 15 bases separating them. Germline-derived CDR1 and CDR2 are KGHDR and SFDVKD. This CDR3 has 14 amino acids. The CDR3 nucleotides read TGTGCCACCAGTGGCACTACTACGCTGGAGCCCCAGCATTTT. It specifies CATSGTTTLEPQHF.

This clone appeared once. The chain joins TRBV6-2 or TRBV6-3 to TRBJ2-2; D perhaps matches TRBD1 (5 bases). V gave up 6 bases and J gave up 6 bases, with 20 bases separating them. Germline V gene lookup returns CDR1 MNHEY and CDR2 SVGEGT. The CDR3 totals 16 residues. Written as DNA, the CDR3 is TGTGCCAGCAGCCTCAAAGGACAATTTGGTCCCGGGGAGCTGTTTTTT. Amino acids: CASSLKGQFGPGELFF.

The chain links TRBV10-3 to TRBJ1-1; D possibly corresponds to TRBD1 (6 bases). Germline CDR1 reads ENHRY; CDR2 reads SYGVKD. Between the trimmed V and J ends, which lost 3 bases and 1 base, there was a span of 12 bases. CDR3 size: 15 residues. In DNA, the CDR3 is TGTGCCATCAGTGACCCGGGACACACGAACACTGAAGCTTTCTTT. The encoded protein is CAISDPGHTNTEAFF.

The genes are TRBV7-9 and TRBJ1-5, with TRBD1 matching over 7 bases. Germline CDR1 and CDR2: SEHNR and FQNEAQ (reference sequence). The CDR3 covers 14 residues. V shed 1 base, J shed 7 bases, and the junction held 4 bases outside the gene matches. In DNA, the CDR3 is TGTGCCAGCAGCTTAGAGGGGGCGGACCAGCCCCAGCATTTT. Residues: CASSLEGADQPQHF.

This clone was seen a few times. The DNA of the CDR3 is TGTGCCAGTAGTACCAGTCCCATCCAAGAGACCCAGTACTTC. It encodes CASSTSPIQETQYF. The chain has TRBV19 and TRBJ2-5; D gene uncertain. Germline CDR1 and CDR2: LNHDA and SQIVND (reference sequence). With 4 bases removed from V and 1 base from J, the gap between germline ends came to 10 bases. This CDR3 spans 14 amino acids.

The V call is TRBV11-3, the J call TRBJ2-1; 9 bases align to TRBD1. V lost 1 base and J lost 5; bases outside the gene matches: 3. CDR3 length equals 15 residues. Germline assignment: CDR1 SGHNT and CDR2 YENEEA. Written as DNA, the CDR3 is TGTGCCAGCAGCTTAGGTGGGACAGGGAACAATGAGCAGTTCTTC. Translated, it gives CASSLGGTGNNEQFF.

This chain connects TRBV5-1 to TRBJ2-1, with D possibly matching TRBD2 (6 bases). The germline V gene has CDR1 SGHRS and CDR2 YFSETQ. Between the trimmed V and J ends, which lost 0 bases and 6 bases, there was a span of 16 bases. The CDR3 loop spans 16 amino acids. CDR3 coding DNA: TGCGCCAGCAGCTTGGGACTCCGAGACGGGGGCAATGAGCAGTTCTTC. Protein product: CASSLGLRDGGNEQFF.

This rearrangement joins TRBV4-3 to TRBJ2-5; 7 positions agree with TRBD2. J was trimmed by 5 bases and V by 0 bases; bases with no gene match: 9. The CDR3 consists of 16 residues. Germline loops: CDR1 LGHNA, CDR2 YSLEER. CDR3 sequence: CASSQEWMTSLETQYF. DNA for the CDR3: TGCGCCAGCAGCCAAGAATGGATGACTAGCTTGGAGACCCAGTACTTC.

This chain links TRBV5-1 with TRBJ1-1, with D possibly matching TRBD1 (6 bases). V lost 4 bases and J lost 0, with 13 bases in between. The CDR3 runs to 15 residues. The germline V gene encodes CDR1 SGHRS and CDR2 YFSETQ. The CDR3 DNA is TGCGCCAGCAGCCCGGAAGGGGGTATGAACACTGAAGCTTTCTTT. This gives the protein CASSPEGGMNTEAFF.

The chain joins TRBV15 to TRBJ2-4; a possible D gene is TRBD1 (5 bases). CDR1 is LNHNV and CDR2 is YYDKDF in the germline V gene (reference sequence). V was trimmed by 4 bases and J by 0 bases, leaving 10 bases between them. The CDR3 runs to 15 residues. DNA for the CDR3: TGTGCCACCAGCATAGGAACAGGAGCCAAAAACATTCAGTACTTC. Its protein is CATSIGTGAKNIQYF.

The rearrangement links TRBV7-9 to TRBJ1-5, with 7 positions matching TRBD1. The CDR3 totals 16 residues. The germline gives CDR1 SEHNR, CDR2 FQNEAQ (reference sequence). Losses at the gene ends were 0 bases for V and 3 bases for J; bases not matched to a gene: 5. CDR3 sequence reads: CASSLAGGQNNQPQHF. The CDR3 DNA is TGTGCCAGCAGCTTAGCGGGGGGACAGAACAATCAGCCCCAGCATTTT. Supplemented by reference TRBV7-9 and TRBJ1-5, the full variable domain reads DTGVSQNPRHKITKRGQNVTFRCDPISEHNRLYWYRQTLGQGPEFLTYFQNEAQLEKSRLLSDRFSAERPKGSFSTLEIQRTEQGDSAMYLCASSLAGGQNNQPQHFGDGTRLSIL.

V usage is TRBV3-1 (or the pseudogene TRBV3-2) and J usage is TRBJ1-5, with D unclear. Germline CDR1 reads LGHDT; CDR2 reads YNNKEL (reference sequence). V dropped 0 bases and J dropped 5 bases, with 5 bases sitting between them. This CDR3 comprises 13 residues. CDR3 sequence reads: CASSQDRDQPQHF. CDR3 in DNA: TGTGCCAGCAGCCAAGATCGGGATCAGCCCCAGCATTTT.

This clone was counted between two and nine times. This chain joins TRBV7-9 and TRBJ2-1; TRBD2 might be the D (6 bases). The V end lost 2 bases, the J end lost 7 bases, and 12 bases lay between the germline ends. CDR1 is SEHNR and CDR2 is FQNEAQ in the germline V gene (reference sequence). CDR3 length: 14 residues. The CDR3 is CASSLNRGGNEQFF. The CDR3 coding sequence is TGTGCCAGCAGCTTAAACCGGGGAGGTAATGAGCAGTTCTTC.

The J gene is TRBJ1-2, the V gene TRBV5-6; D not resolved. V lost 4 bases and J lost 1, with 11 bases in between. The CDR3 runs to 14 residues. Per the germline V gene, CDR1 is SGHDT and CDR2 is YYEEEE. DNA of the CDR3: TGTGCCAGCAGCCCTGACACGCTTAACTATGGCTACACCTTC. Its protein product is CASSPDTLNYGYTF.

The chain is built from TRBV13 and TRBJ2-7; no clear D gene. The germline V gene has CDR1 PRHDT and CDR2 FYEKMQ (reference sequence). V dropped 0 bases and J dropped 3 bases, with 9 bases sitting between them. The CDR3 has 14 amino acids. CDR3 protein: CASSLGNLFYEQYF. Here the CDR3 DNA reads TGTGCCAGCAGCTTAGGAAATCTTTTCTACGAGCAGTACTTC.

V usage is TRBV4-3 and J usage is TRBJ1-2; no definite D call. The germline gives CDR1 LGHNA, CDR2 YSLEER. The CDR3 consists of 15 residues. The germline V and J ends were trimmed by 0 bases and 8 bases, with 16 bases remaining between them. CDR3 sequence: CASSQDRGILGGYTF. CDR3 nucleotide sequence: TGCGCCAGCAGCCAAGATCGAGGCATTCTAGGCGGCTACACCTTC.